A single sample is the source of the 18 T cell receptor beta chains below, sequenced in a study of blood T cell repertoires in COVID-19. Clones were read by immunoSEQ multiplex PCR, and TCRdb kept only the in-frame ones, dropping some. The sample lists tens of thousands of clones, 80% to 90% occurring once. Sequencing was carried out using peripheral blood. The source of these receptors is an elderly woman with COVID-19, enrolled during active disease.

CDR3 region: CASSSGIGREGYTF. The CDR3 DNA sequence: TGTGCCAGCAGTTCCGGAATTGGTCGGGAGGGCTACACCTTC. V is TRBV6-5 and J is TRBJ1-2; D is undetermined. The CDR3 totals 14 residues. V lost 4 bases and J lost 8, with 17 bases in between. Germline V gene sequence: CDR1 MNHEY, CDR2 SVGAGI.

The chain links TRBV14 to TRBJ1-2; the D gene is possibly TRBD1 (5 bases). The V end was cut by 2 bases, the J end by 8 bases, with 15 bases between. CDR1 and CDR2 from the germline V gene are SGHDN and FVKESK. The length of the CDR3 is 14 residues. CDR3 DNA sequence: TGTGCCAGCAGCCAATTACAGGCCCTCCTCGGCTACACCTTC. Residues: CASSQLQALLGYTF.

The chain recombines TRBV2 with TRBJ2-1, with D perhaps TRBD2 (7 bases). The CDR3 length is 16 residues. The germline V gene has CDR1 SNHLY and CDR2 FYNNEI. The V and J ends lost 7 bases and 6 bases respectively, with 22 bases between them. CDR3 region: CASIALGGGVGNEQFF. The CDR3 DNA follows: TGTGCCAGCATCGCATTAGGGGGGGGAGTGGGCAATGAGCAGTTCTTC.

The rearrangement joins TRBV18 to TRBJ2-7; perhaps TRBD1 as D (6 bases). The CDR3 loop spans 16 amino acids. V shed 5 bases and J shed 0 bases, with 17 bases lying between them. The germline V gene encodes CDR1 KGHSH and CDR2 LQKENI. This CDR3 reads CASSSTGRPSSYEQYF. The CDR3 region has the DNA TGTGCCAGCTCATCGACAGGCCGCCCAAGCTCCTACGAGCAGTACTTC.

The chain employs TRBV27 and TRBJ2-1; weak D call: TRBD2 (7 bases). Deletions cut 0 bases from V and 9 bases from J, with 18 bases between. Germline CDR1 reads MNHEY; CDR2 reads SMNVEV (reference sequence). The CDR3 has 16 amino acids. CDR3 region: CASSLSGGGAVGEQFF. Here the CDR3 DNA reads TGTGCCAGCAGTTTATCAGGGGGAGGGGCCGTGGGTGAGCAGTTCTTC.

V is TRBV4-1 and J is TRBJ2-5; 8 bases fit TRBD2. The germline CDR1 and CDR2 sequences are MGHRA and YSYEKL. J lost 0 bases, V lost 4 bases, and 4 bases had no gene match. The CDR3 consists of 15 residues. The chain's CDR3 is CASSPPRGDQETQYF. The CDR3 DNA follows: TGCGCCAGCAGCCCCCCGCGGGGGGACCAAGAGACCCAGTACTTC.

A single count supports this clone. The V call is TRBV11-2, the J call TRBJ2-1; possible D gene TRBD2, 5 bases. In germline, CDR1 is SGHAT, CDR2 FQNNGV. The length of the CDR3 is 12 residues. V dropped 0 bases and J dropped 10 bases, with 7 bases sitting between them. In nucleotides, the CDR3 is TGTGCCAGCAGCTTAGATAGAGGGGAGCAGTTCTTC. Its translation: CASSLDRGEQFF. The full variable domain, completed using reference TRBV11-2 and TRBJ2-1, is EAGVAQSPRYKIIEKRQSVAFWCNPISGHATLYWYQQILGQGPKLLIQFQNNGVVDDSQLPKDRFSAERLKGVDSTLKIQPAKLEDSAVYLCASSLDRGEQFFGPGTRLTVL.

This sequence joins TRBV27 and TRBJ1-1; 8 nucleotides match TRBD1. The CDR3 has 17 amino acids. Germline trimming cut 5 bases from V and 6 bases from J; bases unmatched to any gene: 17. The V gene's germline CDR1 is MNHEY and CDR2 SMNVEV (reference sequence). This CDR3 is CASSTTVLGQGGAEAFF. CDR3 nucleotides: TGTGCCAGCAGTACAACCGTACTTGGACAGGGAGGCGCTGAAGCTTTCTTT.

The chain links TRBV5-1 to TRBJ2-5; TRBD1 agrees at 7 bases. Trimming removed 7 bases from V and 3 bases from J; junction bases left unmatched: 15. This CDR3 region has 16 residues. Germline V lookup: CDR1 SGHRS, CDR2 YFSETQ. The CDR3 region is CASDDGQVLSKETQYF. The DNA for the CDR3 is TGCGCCAGCGACGACGGACAGGTGCTATCAAAAGAGACCCAGTACTTC.

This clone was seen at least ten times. CDR3 sequence: CASSPEGTGANEQYF. Written as DNA, the CDR3 is TGCGCCAGCAGCCCCGAAGGGACAGGGGCTAACGAGCAGTACTTC. This chain links TRBV5-1 with TRBJ2-7, with 10 bases matching TRBD1. Germline values: CDR1 SGHRS, CDR2 YFSETQ. There are 15 residues in the CDR3. After removal of 4 bases from V and 5 bases from J, the junction contained 9 bases not matched to a gene.

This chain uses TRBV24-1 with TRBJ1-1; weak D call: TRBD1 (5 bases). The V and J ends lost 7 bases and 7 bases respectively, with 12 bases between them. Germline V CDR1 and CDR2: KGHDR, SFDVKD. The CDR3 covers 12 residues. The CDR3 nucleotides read TGTGCCACCAGCAGGGTCACGGGTGAAGCTTTCTTT. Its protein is CATSRVTGEAFF.

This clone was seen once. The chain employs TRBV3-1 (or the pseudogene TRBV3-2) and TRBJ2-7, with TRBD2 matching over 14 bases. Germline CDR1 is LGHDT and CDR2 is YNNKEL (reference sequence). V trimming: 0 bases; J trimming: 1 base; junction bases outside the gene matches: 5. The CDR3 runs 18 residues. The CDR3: CASSQDMGLAGVSYEQYF. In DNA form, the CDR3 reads TGTGCCAGCAGCCAAGATATGGGACTAGCGGGGGTTTCCTACGAGCAGTACTTC.

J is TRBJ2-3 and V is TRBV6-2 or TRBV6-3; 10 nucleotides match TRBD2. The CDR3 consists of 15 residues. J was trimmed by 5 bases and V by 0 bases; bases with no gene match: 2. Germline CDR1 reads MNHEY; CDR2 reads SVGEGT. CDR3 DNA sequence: TGTGCCAGCAGTTACTCGTGGACTAGCGGAGATACGCAGTATTTT. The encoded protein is CASSYSWTSGDTQYF.

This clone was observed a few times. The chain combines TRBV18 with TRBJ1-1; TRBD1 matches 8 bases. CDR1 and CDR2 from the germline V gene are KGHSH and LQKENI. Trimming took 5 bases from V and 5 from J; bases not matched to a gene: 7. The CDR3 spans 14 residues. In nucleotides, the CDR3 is TGTGCCAGCTCAGAGTTGACAGGGGAGACTGAAGCTTTCTTT. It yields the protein CASSELTGETEAFF.

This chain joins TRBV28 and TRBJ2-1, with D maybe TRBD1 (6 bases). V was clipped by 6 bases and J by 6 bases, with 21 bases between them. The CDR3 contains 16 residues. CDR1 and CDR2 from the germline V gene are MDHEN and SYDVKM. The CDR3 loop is CASSSVAAGALNEQFF. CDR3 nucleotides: TGTGCCAGCAGCTCGGTTGCGGCAGGGGCCCTCAATGAGCAGTTCTTC.

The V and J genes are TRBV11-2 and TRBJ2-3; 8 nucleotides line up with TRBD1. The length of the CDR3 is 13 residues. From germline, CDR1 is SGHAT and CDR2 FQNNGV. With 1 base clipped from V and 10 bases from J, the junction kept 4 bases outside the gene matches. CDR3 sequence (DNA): TGTGCCAGCAGCTTAGGTCAGGGGGCGGCGCAGTATTTT. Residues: CASSLGQGAAQYF.

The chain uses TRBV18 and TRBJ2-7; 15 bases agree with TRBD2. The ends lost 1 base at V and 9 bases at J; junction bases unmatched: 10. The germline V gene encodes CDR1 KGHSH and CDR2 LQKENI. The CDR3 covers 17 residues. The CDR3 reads CASSPQGLAGGRVGQYF. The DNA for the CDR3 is TGTGCCAGCTCACCACAAGGACTAGCGGGGGGGCGAGTCGGGCAGTACTTC. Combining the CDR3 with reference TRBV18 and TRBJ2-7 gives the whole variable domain NAGVMQNPRHLVRRRGQEARLRCSPMKGHSHVYWYRQLPEEGLKFMVYLQKENIIDESGMPKERFSAEFPKEGPSILRIQQVVRGDSAAYFCASSPQGLAGGRVGQYFGPGTRLTVT.

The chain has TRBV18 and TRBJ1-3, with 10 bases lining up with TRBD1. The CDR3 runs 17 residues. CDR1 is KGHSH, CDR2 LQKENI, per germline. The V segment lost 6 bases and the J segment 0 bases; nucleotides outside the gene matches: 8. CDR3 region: CASSLRTGGSSGNTIYF. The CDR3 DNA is TGTGCCAGCTCCCTTCGGACAGGGGGAAGCTCTGGAAACACCATATATTTT. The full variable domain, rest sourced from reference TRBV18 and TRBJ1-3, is NAGVMQNPRHLVRRRGQEARLRCSPMKGHSHVYWYRQLPEEGLKFMVYLQKENIIDESGMPKERFSAEFPKEGPSILRIQQVVRGDSAAYFCASSLRTGGSSGNTIYFGEGSWLTVV.